The 16 T cell receptor beta chains below were found in one sample sequenced in a study of CD8+ T cells in alopecia areata. Regarding treatment: oral pan-JAK inhibitor, 5-10 mg twice daily. RNA extraction and reverse transcription yielded cDNA as sequencing template. Assay used: immunoSEQ multiplex PCR; TCRdb lists only in-frame clones, some missing. The data contain around 300,000 clones, roughly 63% of them singletons. Here the sequenced sample was CD4+ T cells sorted from blood, taken at approximately week 51, from a patient treated with tofacitinib. The origin of the receptors is a human donor with alopecia areata.

The chain couples TRBV6-6 to TRBJ1-5, with D perhaps matching TRBD1 (5 bases). With 4 bases removed from V and 5 bases from J, the gap between germline ends came to 18 bases. In germline, CDR1 is MNHNY, CDR2 SVGAGI (reference sequence). The CDR3 length is 16 residues. CDR3 in DNA: TGTGCCAGCAGTTCCCACGGCGGGGCGAGATATCAGCCCCAGCATTTT. Protein product: CASSSHGGARYQPQHF.

The chain links TRBV30 to TRBJ1-3, with a weak D call TRBD1 (5 bases). The CDR3 sequence is 15 residues long. V lost 0 bases to trimming and J lost 0 bases, with 9 bases between them. Germline CDR1 reads GTSNPN; CDR2 reads SVGIG (reference sequence). CDR3 amino acids: CAWSVRQLSGNTIYF. The CDR3 region has the DNA TGTGCCTGGAGTGTACGACAGCTCTCTGGAAACACCATATATTTT.

The chain uses TRBV27 and TRBJ2-4; either TRBD1 or TRBD2 may fit D (5 bases each). Germline V lookup: CDR1 MNHEY, CDR2 SMNVEV (reference sequence). V dropped 3 bases and J dropped 6 bases, with 15 bases sitting between them. This CDR3 contains 15 residues. CDR3 protein: CASSLLSGAGNIQYF. CDR3 sequence (DNA): TGTGCCAGCAGTTTGTTAAGTGGGGCGGGAAACATTCAGTACTTC.

The rearrangement links TRBV5-6 to TRBJ1-2; D is uncertain. The CDR3 is 13 residues long. V was cut by 4 bases and J by 5 bases, with 12 bases left in between. Germline V CDR1 and CDR2: SGHDT, YYEEEE. CDR3 protein: CASSLDNRYGYTF. The CDR3 DNA reads TGTGCCAGCAGCCTCGATAATCGTTATGGCTACACCTTC.

V is TRBV19 and J is TRBJ2-3; D tentatively fits TRBD1 or TRBD2 (5 bases each). Trimming stripped 5 bases from V and 9 bases from J, with 12 bases between. This CDR3 is built from 12 residues. Per germline, CDR1 LNHDA and CDR2 SQIVND (reference sequence). CDR3 region: CASSGTGVTQYF. The CDR3 region has the DNA TGTGCCAGTAGTGGGACCGGGGTGACGCAGTATTTT. Filled out from reference TRBV19 and TRBJ2-3, the complete variable domain reads DGGITQSPKYLFRKEGQNVTLSCEQNLNHDAMYWYRQDPGQGLRLIYYSQIVNDFQKGDIAEGYSVSREKKESFPLTVTSAQKNPTAFYLCASSGTGVTQYFGPGTRLTVL.

This clone was seen more than once but under ten times. This sequence joins TRBV29-1 and TRBJ2-5; a possible D gene is TRBD1 (5 bases). The ends were cut back, 7 bases at V and 0 bases at J, with 12 bases in the middle. The CDR3 length is 13 residues. The V gene's germline CDR1 is SQVTM and CDR2 ANQGSEA. This CDR3 reads CSGGHPYQETQYF. CDR3 sequence (DNA): TGCAGCGGTGGACACCCGTACCAAGAGACCCAGTACTTC.

This chain links TRBV14 with TRBJ1-6; no firm D call. V was cut by 3 bases and J by 2 bases, with 8 bases left in between. The CDR3 sequence is 15 residues long. Germline V gene sequence: CDR1 SGHDN, CDR2 FVKESK. The CDR3 protein is CASSQWAAYNSPLHF. CDR3 DNA: TGTGCCAGCAGCCAGTGGGCGGCCTATAATTCACCCCTCCACTTT.

V and J are TRBV15 and TRBJ2-5; D ambiguous. The germline V gene encodes CDR1 LNHNV and CDR2 YYDKDF (reference sequence). Trimming shortened V by 4 bases and J by 2 bases, and 11 bases separated the two germline ends. There are 14 residues in the CDR3. CDR3 bases: TGTGCCACCAGCACTCGGACGGCACAAGAGACCCAGTACTTC. Its translation is CATSTRTAQETQYF. The full variable domain, its missing parts supplied by reference TRBV15 and TRBJ2-5, is DAMVIQNPRYQVTQFGKPVTLSCSQTLNHNVMYWYQQKSSQAPKLLFHYYDKDFNNEADTPDNFQSRRPNTSFCFLDIRSPGLGDTAMYLCATSTRTAQETQYFGPGTRLLVL.

Only a few counts were recorded for this clone. This chain joins TRBV2 and TRBJ2-1; no definite D call. The CDR3 is made up of 12 amino acids. Trimming cost V 6 bases and J 6 bases, with 9 bases left between them. CDR1 and CDR2 (germline): SNHLY, FYNNEI. The CDR3 protein is CASRSVGNEQFF. CDR3 coding DNA: TGTGCCAGCAGATCGGTAGGCAATGAGCAGTTCTTC. The full variable domain, in which reference TRBV2 and TRBJ2-1 provide the parts outside the CDR3, is EPEVTQTPSHQVTQMGQEVILRCVPISNHLYFYWYRQILGQKVEFLVSFYNNEISEKSEIFDDQFSVERPDGSNFTLKIRSTKLEDSAMYFCASRSVGNEQFFGPGTRLTVL.

This clone was recorded a few times. The rearrangement uses TRBV18 and TRBJ2-1; D possibly corresponds to TRBD1 (6 bases). Germline CDR1 reads KGHSH; CDR2 reads LQKENI. V lost 3 bases and J lost 8, with 14 bases in between. The CDR3 consists of 14 residues. DNA of the CDR3: TGTGCCAGCTCACCCCAGGGGATAGAGGATGAGCAGTTCTTC. This encodes CASSPQGIEDEQFF.

In this sample, this clone turned up a few times. The chain uses TRBV9 and TRBJ1-1; the D is unclear. V was trimmed by 0 bases and J by 1 base, leaving 7 bases between them. The CDR3 runs to 14 residues. The germline CDR1 and CDR2 sequences are SGDLS and YYNGEE. The CDR3 region has the DNA TGTGCCAGCAGCGTAGTGGCAGAGAACACTGAAGCTTTCTTT. Translating it yields CASSVVAENTEAFF.

In DNA form, the CDR3 reads TGTGCCAGCAGCCTAGGGACAGGGGCGCGTGAAAAACTGTTTTTT. Amino acids: CASSLGTGAREKLFF. This chain uses TRBV4-2 with TRBJ1-4; 10 nucleotides agree with TRBD1. The CDR3 totals 15 residues. Per germline, CDR1 LGHNA and CDR2 YNFKEQ. With 4 bases clipped from V and 7 bases from J, the junction kept 6 bases outside the gene matches.

This clone was seen a few times. The rearrangement links TRBV5-4 to TRBJ2-3; no clear D gene. Between the trimmed V and J ends, which lost 0 bases and 5 bases, there was a span of 1 base. CDR3 length: 11 amino acids. From germline, CDR1 is SGHNT and CDR2 YYREEE (reference sequence). The CDR3, as DNA: TGTGCCAGCAGCTTGGAAGATACGCAGTATTTT. Its translation is CASSLEDTQYF.

The chain carries TRBV29-1 and TRBJ2-7, with D perhaps matching TRBD1 (6 bases). This CDR3 region has 12 residues. V lost 4 bases and J 4 bases, leaving 11 bases between the germline ends. Germline CDR1 and CDR2: SQVTM and ANQGSEA. The CDR3 DNA reads TGCAGCGTTGTACCTGGACAGTACGAGCAGTACTTC. This codes for CSVVPGQYEQYF.

The V call is TRBV6-5, the J call TRBJ2-6, with D uncertain. The CDR3 contains 11 residues. V lost 6 bases and J lost 13, with 10 bases in between. Looked up from germline, CDR1 is MNHEY and CDR2 is SVGAGI. CDR3 sequence reads: CASSDDVVLTF. The CDR3 coding sequence is TGTGCCAGCAGCGACGACGTAGTCCTGACTTTC.

This chain links TRBV7-2 with TRBJ2-7; D is tentatively TRBD1 or TRBD2 (5 bases each). Between the trimmed V and J ends, which lost 0 bases and 1 base, there was a span of 7 bases. The germline gives CDR1 SGHTA, CDR2 FQGNSA. There are 14 residues in the CDR3. Written as DNA, the CDR3 is TGTGCCAGCAGCTTAGCCAGGGAGTCCTACGAGCAGTACTTC. It is translated as CASSLARESYEQYF.